The T cell receptor (beta chain) under discussion was sequenced for a study of blood T cell repertoires in COVID-19. J was trimmed by 3 bases and V by 0 bases; bases with no gene match: 6. CDR1 and CDR2 (germline): GTSNPN, SVGIG (reference sequence). The CDR3 consists of 15 residues. Original data processing: Quantification of nucleated cells was approximated via reference gene primer amplification. Using immunoSEQ multiplex PCR, the repertoire was profiled, and TCRdb retains in-frame clones only, with some absent. For V, J and clone size, that table is used; D and trimming come from the DNA. This table holds fewer than 350,000 clones, 89% found once. Assignments of participants to cohorts depended upon their own reported clinical history.

The source of this sequence is a woman in her thirties or forties who had recovered from COVID-19. The sequenced sample was PBMCs or T cells enriched from blood (not recorded which). The J gene is TRBJ2-7, the V gene TRBV30; 9 nucleotides agree with TRBD2. The CDR3 DNA is TGTGCCTGGAGTGTGGTAGCGGGAGTAGACTACGAGCAGTACTTC. This codes for CAWSVVAGVDYEQYF.